Sequencing of this TCR beta chain was carried out in a study of blood T cell repertoires in COVID-19. Data came from immunoSEQ multiplex PCR; TCRdb stores just in-frame clones and leaves some out. The profile shows under 300,000 clones, about 86% of them singletons. Sequenced input: peripheral blood. The clonotype originates from a woman aged 55-70 years with active or convalescent COVID-19.

The CDR3, as DNA: TGTGCCAGCAGCTTAGAAGGGAGTAGGGGGTCCGGCTACACCTTC. Translated, it gives CASSLEGSRGSGYTF. This chain connects TRBV7-2 to TRBJ1-2, with a possible D match to TRBD1 (6 bases). V was clipped by 1 base and J by 8 bases, with 17 bases between them. Germline loops: CDR1 SGHTA, CDR2 FQGNSA. The CDR3 spans 15 residues.